Below are 14 T cell receptor beta chains sequenced from a single sample in a study of cytomegalovirus exposure and HLA in healthy donors (dated by TCRdb to between 2016 and 2019). Preparation of the library involved the immunoSEQ multiplex PCR assay. For the multiplex PCR, a mixture combining 60 forward primers for TCR Vbeta segments and 13 reverse primers for TCR Jbeta segments was used. TCRdb stores this immuneACCESS table with in-frame sequences only. Part of the clones is absent; in the studies checked, under half of the shortfall reflects unresolved V genes, and no reason is known for the rest. Across this sample there are 80,000 to 100,000 clones, with around 80% seen only once. Jointly, the top ten make up less than 8% of the sample. Specimen: PBMCs. The receptors here all came from a man in his thirties or forties in good health and CMV-seronegative.

This chain's CDR3 is CASSWELRSTEAFF. CDR3 nucleotide sequence: TGTGCCAGCAGTTGGGAGCTACGGAGCACTGAAGCTTTCTTT. The chain links TRBV6-5 to TRBJ1-1; D is unclear. The CDR3 runs to 14 residues. V dropped 4 bases and J dropped 4 bases, with 13 bases sitting between them. Germline V gene lookup returns CDR1 MNHEY and CDR2 SVGAGI.

This clone has just a few counts. J is TRBJ2-1 and V is TRBV30; D call uncertain. V lost 0 bases and J 0 bases, leaving 6 bases between the germline ends. The germline CDR1 and CDR2 sequences are GTSNPN and SVGIG (reference sequence). CDR3 length: 14 residues. The CDR3 nucleotides read TGTGCCTGGAGTGTCCCTCCCTCCTACAATGAGCAGTTCTTC. Protein sequence: CAWSVPPSYNEQFF. Combining the CDR3 with reference TRBV30 and TRBJ2-1 gives the whole variable domain SQTIHQWPATLVQPVGSPLSLECTVEGTSNPNLYWYRQAAGRGLQLLFYSVGIGQISSEVPQNLSASRPQDRQFILSSKKLLLSDSGFYLCAWSVPPSYNEQFFGPGTRLTVL.

This chain joins TRBV5-4 and TRBJ2-1; 12 bases line up with TRBD1. J lost 6 bases, V lost 2 bases, and 3 bases had no gene match. This CDR3 has 15 residues. CDR1 is SGHNT and CDR2 is YYREEE in the germline V gene (reference sequence). CDR3 nucleotides: TGTGCCAGCAGCTTCGGGACAGGGGGCATCAATGAGCAGTTCTTC. This codes for CASSFGTGGINEQFF.

The V gene is TRBV5-4, the J gene TRBJ1-3, with a tentative D call TRBD1 (5 bases). V dropped 4 bases and J dropped 0 bases, with 8 bases sitting between them. Germline V lookup: CDR1 SGHNT, CDR2 YYREEE (reference sequence). The CDR3 is 14 residues long. The CDR3 sequence is CASSLQDSGNTIYF. The CDR3 DNA reads TGTGCCAGCAGCCTACAGGACTCTGGAAACACCATATATTTT. Looking up the rest from reference TRBV5-4 and TRBJ1-3 gives the full variable domain: ETGVTQSPTHLIKTRGQQVTLRCSSQSGHNTVSWYQQALGQGPQFIFQYYREEENGRGNFPPRFSGLQFPNYSSELNVNALELDDSALYLCASSLQDSGNTIYFGEGSWLTVV.

V is TRBV11-2 and J is TRBJ2-5; D is possibly TRBD2 (6 bases). Germline assignment: CDR1 SGHAT and CDR2 FQNNGV. V lost 4 bases, J lost 4 bases, and 16 bases lay in between. The CDR3 is made up of 15 amino acids. The CDR3 region has the DNA TGTGCCAGCAGCTCATTGACCCGGAGGGGAGAGACCCAGTACTTC. Protein: CASSSLTRRGETQYF.

This clone occurred a few times. The CDR3 loop is CASSRQGVTNEKLFF. In DNA form, the CDR3 reads TGTGCCAGCAGCCGACAGGGGGTAACTAATGAAAAACTGTTTTTT. The chain combines TRBV7-2 with TRBJ1-4, with 9 bases lining up with TRBD1. With 5 bases clipped from V and 1 base from J, the junction kept 2 bases outside the gene matches. The CDR3 loop spans 15 amino acids. The V gene's germline CDR1 is SGHTA and CDR2 FQGNSA.

The chain uses TRBV4-2 and TRBJ1-2; TRBD1 agrees at 8 bases. Trimming removed 0 bases from V and 7 bases from J; junction bases left unmatched: 19. Germline assignment: CDR1 LGHNA and CDR2 YNFKEQ. The CDR3 sequence is 19 residues long. This CDR3 is CASSQDLVPGGSVSFGYTF. CDR3 bases: TGTGCCAGCAGCCAAGATCTGGTGCCAGGGGGCTCCGTATCGTTTGGCTACACCTTC.

The J gene is TRBJ2-5, the V gene TRBV5-1, with D possibly being TRBD2 (5 bases). The CDR3 is made up of 14 amino acids. Germline CDR1 SGHRS, CDR2 YFSETQ. The V end lost 4 bases, the J end lost 5 bases, and 15 bases lay between the germline ends. This chain's CDR3 is CASSNGESRETQYF. The DNA for the CDR3 is TGCGCCAGCAGCAACGGGGAATCTCGTGAGACCCAGTACTTC.

This chain connects TRBV5-1 to TRBJ1-1; 7 nucleotides match TRBD1. With 7 bases clipped from V and 4 bases from J, the junction kept 7 bases outside the gene matches. This CDR3 region has 13 residues. Germline CDR1 is SGHRS and CDR2 is YFSETQ. DNA of the CDR3: TGCGCCAGCCGTCCGGGACAGTTCACTGAAGCTTTCTTT. Protein sequence: CASRPGQFTEAFF.

The chain recombines TRBV7-2 with TRBJ1-1; TRBD1 aligns across 7 bases. Germline loops: CDR1 SGHTA, CDR2 FQGNSA. J gave up 0 bases and V 3 bases, and 4 bases lay outside the gene matches. This CDR3 comprises 15 residues. The CDR3 bases are TGTGCCAGCAGCTTCAGTGACAGGGTGAACACTGAAGCTTTCTTT. It yields the protein CASSFSDRVNTEAFF.

The rearrangement joins TRBV7-2 to TRBJ2-3; D remains ambiguous. The V end lost 3 bases, the J end lost 2 bases, and 6 bases lay between the germline ends. There are 13 residues in the CDR3. Germline V gives CDR1 SGHTA, CDR2 FQGNSA. The DNA for the CDR3 is TGTGCCAGCAGCTTGCCTACCACAGATACGCAGTATTTT. Its translation is CASSLPTTDTQYF.

J is TRBJ2-2 and V is TRBV9, with TRBD2 matching 10 bases. Per the germline V gene, CDR1 is SGDLS and CDR2 is YYNGEE. Trimming removed 6 bases from V and 7 bases from J; junction bases left unmatched: 6. The CDR3 sequence is 14 residues long. The CDR3 nucleotides read TGTGCCAGCAAGTCTAGCGGGAGTAACGGGGAGCTGTTTTTT. This sequence encodes CASKSSGSNGELFF.

The rearrangement uses TRBV9 and TRBJ2-2, with 7 bases that match TRBD1. This CDR3 contains 15 residues. V was pared by 3 bases and J by 8 bases, with 10 bases of the junction left unmatched. Germline values: CDR1 SGDLS, CDR2 YYNGEE. The CDR3 DNA sequence: TGTGCCAGCAGCGACAGGGGATTGGGCACGGGGGAGCTGTTTTTT. It encodes CASSDRGLGTGELFF.

Note on this clone: No conserved phenylalanine or tryptophan is present at the end of the CDR3, so a read error is the likely explanation. V and J are TRBV27 and TRBJ1-1; maybe TRBD1 (5 bases). Per germline, CDR1 MNHEY and CDR2 SMNVEV (reference sequence). The CDR3 spans 14 residues. Trimming cost V 2 bases and J 4 bases, with 11 bases left between them. The CDR3 protein is CASSLNVGGTEAFL. The DNA for the CDR3 is TGTGCCAGCAGTTTAAACGTTGGGGGCACTGAAGCTTTCCTT.